This TCR beta chain was profiled in a study of blood T cell repertoires in COVID-19. Methods used by the authors: Estimated nucleated cell counts came from reference gene primer amplification. Using immunoSEQ multiplex PCR, the repertoire was profiled, and TCRdb retains in-frame clones only, with some absent. V and J calls and clone size are copied from that table; D and trimming were computed from the DNA. The table has roughly 410,000 clones, around 90% seen once; the top ten hold 1% to 1.5%. The CDR3 is made up of 15 amino acids. Looked up from germline, CDR1 is GTSNPN and CDR2 is SVGIG (reference sequence). The V segment lost 4 bases and the J segment 8 bases; nucleotides outside the gene matches: 9.

J is TRBJ2-1 and V is TRBV30, with 12 positions matching TRBD2. The origin of this receptor is a man in his forties or fifties with acute or convalescent COVID-19. Sequencing used peripheral blood. The chain's CDR3 is CAWTSTSGGWDEQFF. The CDR3 coding sequence is TGTGCCTGGACCTCGACTAGCGGGGGTTGGGATGAGCAGTTCTTC.